This record covers a single T cell receptor beta chain. CDR3 size: 13 residues. Unmatched junction bases numbered 2, after V lost 4 bases and J lost 7 bases. Looked up from germline, CDR1 is MDHEN and CDR2 is SYDVKM. As originally analysed: Estimation of nucleated cell counts relied on the amplification of reference gene primers. The repertoire was sequenced with immunoSEQ multiplex PCR; TCRdb's copy has only in-frame clones and lacks some. That table furnishes V, J and clone size, whereas the DNA furnished D and trimming. The sample contains roughly 250,000 clones, about nine tenths of which appear only once. This record belongs to a study of blood T cell repertoires in COVID-19. The overall study: Acute-phase and convalescent COVID-19 samples originated in the United States, Italy and Spain.

V is TRBV28 and J is TRBJ1-2; TRBD1 agrees at 11 bases. This TCR derives from a woman aged 25 to 39 with acute COVID-19. Material for sequencing was PBMCs or T cells enriched from blood (not recorded which). The CDR3 spells CASSSGQGGGYTF. The CDR3 DNA reads as TGTGCCAGCAGTTCGGGACAGGGGGGTGGCTACACCTTC.